These 16 T cell receptor beta chains were all obtained from the same sample, sequenced in a study of T-cell reconstitution after alpha-beta-depleted transplantation in children. Unique molecular identifiers were incorporated when the TCRbeta library was constructed. TCRdb re-called the PCR reads through MiXCR, storing one row per CDR3 protein. Altogether about 690,000 distinct CDR3 sequences are present, 16% being singletons, with the ten largest covering about 1.1%. Sequencing used PBMCs from the stem cell graft donor, obtained from the stem cell graft. The receptor set was obtained from a human donor who donated a stem cell graft to a child with acute myeloid leukemia.

At least ten counts were recorded for this clonotype. The gene calls are TRBV20-1 and TRBJ2-7; 8 nucleotides line up with TRBD2. Germline V gene lookup returns CDR1 DFQATT and CDR2 SNEGSKA (reference sequence). V dropped 1 base and J dropped 0; count of bases not matched to a gene: 5. The CDR3 runs to 15 residues. The DNA for the CDR3 is TGCAGTGCTAGAGGGGAGCGGGGGCTCTCCTACGAGCAGTACTTC. Protein: CSARGERGLSYEQYF.

The V gene is TRBV12-3 or TRBV12-4, the J gene TRBJ1-1, with D possibly matching TRBD1 (6 bases). The V and J ends lost 3 bases and 4 bases respectively, with 12 bases between them. The CDR3 is 14 amino acids. The CDR3 region is CASSFPGASTEAFF. For the CDR3, the DNA is TGTGCCAGCAGTTTCCCGGGGGCGAGCACTGAAGCTTTCTTT.

The chain employs TRBV6-1 and TRBJ1-6; tentative D call: TRBD1 (5 bases). The ends were cut back, 5 bases at V and 9 bases at J, with 14 bases in the middle. Germline V CDR1 and CDR2: MNHNS, SASEGT. The length of the CDR3 is 14 residues. This chain's CDR3 is CASSPEWRGSPLHF. Here the CDR3 DNA reads TGTGCCAGCAGTCCGGAGTGGAGGGGTTCACCCCTCCACTTT.

V is TRBV11-2 and J is TRBJ1-6; the D is unclear. This CDR3 is 16 amino acids long. Germline CDR1 reads SGHAT; CDR2 reads FQNNGV. With 5 bases removed from V and 6 bases from J, the gap between germline ends came to 17 bases. The CDR3: CASSNTVELSNSPLHF. CDR3 nucleotide sequence: TGTGCCAGCAGCAATACAGTGGAGCTCTCTAATTCACCCCTCCACTTT.

This chain joins TRBV27 and TRBJ2-1; TRBD2 aligns across 7 bases. The germline V gene encodes CDR1 MNHEY and CDR2 SMNVEV (reference sequence). V shed 5 bases and J 14 bases; nucleotides not matched to a gene: 15. This CDR3 is built from 14 residues. The CDR3 DNA is TGTGCCAGCAGTCCGCTACAGATCACTGGGGGGGAGTTCTTC. Translation gives CASSPLQITGGEFF.

DNA of the CDR3: TGTGCCAGCAGTTGGACTTGGGAGACCCAGTACTTC. Amino acid sequence: CASSWTWETQYF. The genes are TRBV6-2 or TRBV6-3 and TRBJ2-5; a weak D match, TRBD2 (5 bases). V lost 4 bases, J lost 5 bases, and 8 bases lay in between. The CDR3 is made up of 12 amino acids. CDR1 is MNHEY and CDR2 is SVGEGT in the germline V gene.

This clonotype was found a few times. The chain carries TRBV20-1 and TRBJ2-3; no firm D call. CDR1 and CDR2 (germline): DFQATT, SNEGSKA (reference sequence). V gave up 7 bases and J gave up 0 bases, with 8 bases separating them. This CDR3 comprises 12 residues. The CDR3 here is CSVDGSTDTQYF. CDR3 DNA sequence: TGCAGTGTTGACGGGAGCACAGATACGCAGTATTTT.

This clonotype occurred a few times. The V call is TRBV7-2, the J call TRBJ2-1, with TRBD2 identical over 8 bases. The CDR3 is made up of 15 amino acids. Germline lookup yields CDR1 SGHTA and CDR2 FQGNSA. The trim removed 1 base at V and 7 bases at J, leaving 6 bases unmatched. The CDR3 protein is CASSLVAGGENEQFF. DNA of the CDR3: TGTGCCAGCAGCTTAGTGGCGGGGGGCGAGAATGAGCAGTTCTTC.

This chain uses TRBV6-5 with TRBJ2-7, with D perhaps being TRBD1 or TRBD2 (7 bases each). Per the germline V gene, CDR1 is MNHEY and CDR2 is SVGAGI. The CDR3 sequence is 14 residues long. V was cut by 5 bases and J by 7 bases, with 18 bases left in between. The CDR3 region is CASSPQGGGGEQYF. CDR3 nucleotides: TGTGCCAGCAGTCCCCAGGGGGGGGGAGGGGAGCAGTACTTC.

In this sample, this clonotype turned up many times. The chain is built from TRBV20-1 and TRBJ2-1; TRBD2 is a possible D gene (6 bases). Germline CDR1 DFQATT, CDR2 SNEGSKA (reference sequence). The length of the CDR3 is 13 residues. Trimming removed 7 bases at V and 3 bases at J, with 13 bases between. CDR3 protein: CSVTGSLYNEQFF. The CDR3 DNA follows: TGCAGTGTAACCGGGAGCCTCTACAATGAGCAGTTCTTC.

This clonotype was picked up a small number of times. The chain has TRBV12-3 or TRBV12-4 and TRBJ2-5; 7 nucleotides align to TRBD1. The length of the CDR3 is 13 residues. Losses at the gene ends were 4 bases for V and 5 bases for J; bases not matched to a gene: 4. Written as DNA, the CDR3 is TGTGCCAGCAGTTCACAGGGGTTGGAGACCCAGTACTTC. Residues: CASSSQGLETQYF.

Many counts were recorded for this clonotype. The chain employs TRBV7-2 and TRBJ2-5; D is perhaps TRBD2 (6 bases). Trimming removed 6 bases from V and 5 bases from J, with 19 bases in between. This CDR3 comprises 15 residues. Germline assignment: CDR1 SGHTA and CDR2 FQGNSA. As DNA, the CDR3 is TGTGCCAGCAGTTTGAGGAGGGGCCGAATTGAGACCCAGTACTTC. It yields the protein CASSLRRGRIETQYF.

The table lists this clonotype with many counts. V and J are TRBV29-1 and TRBJ1-1, with TRBD1 as a possible D gene (6 bases). V was pared by 6 bases and J by 3 bases, with 14 bases between. The CDR3 length is 13 residues. Germline V lookup: CDR1 SQVTM, CDR2 ANQGSEA. The CDR3 coding sequence is TGCAGCGTGGGGGGTCAGGGGCACACTGAAGCTTTCTTT. This gives the protein CSVGGQGHTEAFF.

This clonotype appeared many times. V is TRBV12-3 or TRBV12-4 and J is TRBJ1-3; D is possibly TRBD1 (6 bases). The CDR3 runs to 16 residues. V lost 2 bases, J lost 4 bases, and 15 bases lay in between. In DNA, the CDR3 is TGTGCCAGCAGTTTACTCCCTACAGGGCTCGGAAACACCATATATTTT. Translating it yields CASSLLPTGLGNTIYF.

Many counts were recorded for this clonotype. The chain carries TRBV29-1 and TRBJ1-2; no firm D call. Per germline, CDR1 SQVTM and CDR2 ANQGSEA. This CDR3 comprises 15 residues. V lost 5 bases and J 8 bases, leaving 24 bases between the germline ends. The CDR3 coding sequence is TGCAGCGTTAGTCTTTGGTCAGCTACCCTGAGAGGCTACACCTTC. It yields the protein CSVSLWSATLRGYTF. Based on the CDR3 plus reference TRBV29-1 and TRBJ1-2, the full variable domain is SAVISQKPSRDICQRGTSLTIQCQVDSQVTMMFWYRQQPGQSLTLIATANQGSEATYESGFVIDKFPISRPNLTFSTLTVSNMSPEDSSIYLCSVSLWSATLRGYTFGSGTRLTVV.

Turning to this clonotype: A much larger clone lies a single base off, so this may be a read error. J is TRBJ2-3 and V is TRBV6-5; D perhaps matches TRBD2 (5 bases). With 2 bases removed from V and 5 bases from J, the gap between germline ends came to 8 bases. Germline CDR1 and CDR2: MNHEY and SVGAGI. The CDR3 has 13 residues. The CDR3 region has the DNA TGTGCCAGCAGTTACCGTGAGGGAGATACGCAGTATTTT. It is translated as CASSYREGDTQYF.